This T cell receptor beta chain emerged from a study of cytomegalovirus exposure and HLA in healthy donors. Study-wide results and caveats: Segments of the TCR beta V type were, in most cases, productive about 90% or about 30% of the time in an earlier analysis.

As regards this clone: The antigen is undetermined.

Researchers ran the PCR with 60 Vbeta and 13 Jbeta primers. Libraries were prepared by immunoSEQ multiplex PCR; TCRdb keeps only in-frame clonotypes and omits some of them. The repertoire includes 75,000 to 95,000 clones, just under 80% of them detected once, and approximately 4.4% sits in the top ten. CDR3 length: 18 residues. The V and J ends lost 5 bases and 5 bases, in that order; junction bases with no gene match: 12. Per the germline V gene, CDR1 is SEHNR and CDR2 is FQNEAQ (reference sequence). Sequencing used PBMCs. This chain joins TRBV7-9 and TRBJ2-2; 12 nucleotides line up with TRBD2. The receptor was derived from a male donor in good health and CMV-seropositive. The CDR3 sequence is CASSPPVVGTSGTGELFF. CDR3 bases: TGTGCCAGCAGCCCTCCCGTTGTAGGGACTAGCGGGACCGGGGAGCTGTTTTTT.